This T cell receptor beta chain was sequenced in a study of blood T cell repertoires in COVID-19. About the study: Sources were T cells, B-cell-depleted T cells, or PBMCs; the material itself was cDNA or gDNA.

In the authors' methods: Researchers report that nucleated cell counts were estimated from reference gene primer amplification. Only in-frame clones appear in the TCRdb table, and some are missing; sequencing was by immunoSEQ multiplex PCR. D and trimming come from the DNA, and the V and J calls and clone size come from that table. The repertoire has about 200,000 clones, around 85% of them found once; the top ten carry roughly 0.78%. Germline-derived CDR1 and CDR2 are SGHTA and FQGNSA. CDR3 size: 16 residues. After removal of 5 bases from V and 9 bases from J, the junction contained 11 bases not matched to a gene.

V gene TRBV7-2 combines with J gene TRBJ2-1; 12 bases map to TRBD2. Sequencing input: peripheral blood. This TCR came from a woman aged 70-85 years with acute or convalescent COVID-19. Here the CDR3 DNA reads TGTGCCAGCAGCCTATATCGACTAGCGGGAGTCGGTGAGCAGTTCTTC. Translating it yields CASSLYRLAGVGEQFF.